This T cell receptor beta chain is drawn from a study of blood T cell repertoires in COVID-19. Study-level background: Sites in the United States, Italy and Spain provided acute and convalescent COVID-19 samples. T cells, B-cell-depleted T cells, or PBMCs provided the cDNA or gDNA that served as material.

Source study methods: For nucleated cells, counts were estimated from reference gene primer amplification. Sequencing was performed with immunoSEQ multiplex PCR; in TCRdb, only in-frame clones are kept and a portion is missing. The V and J calls and clone size are taken from that table; D and trimming were inferred from the DNA. The sample consists of about 89,000 clones, roughly 88% of them appearing once. This CDR3 spans 15 amino acids. The germline V gene has CDR1 SGHDT and CDR2 YYEEEE. With V trimmed by 0 bases and J by 2 bases, 4 bases remained unmatched. The receptor's source is a man aged 55 to 70 with acute or convalescent COVID-19. This chain uses TRBV5-6 with TRBJ2-7; TRBD1 matches at 8 bases. Sequences were obtained from peripheral blood. The CDR3 region has the DNA TGTGCCAGCAGCTTGGTTGGACAGGGAACCTACGAGCAGTACTTC. It yields the protein CASSLVGQGTYEQYF.